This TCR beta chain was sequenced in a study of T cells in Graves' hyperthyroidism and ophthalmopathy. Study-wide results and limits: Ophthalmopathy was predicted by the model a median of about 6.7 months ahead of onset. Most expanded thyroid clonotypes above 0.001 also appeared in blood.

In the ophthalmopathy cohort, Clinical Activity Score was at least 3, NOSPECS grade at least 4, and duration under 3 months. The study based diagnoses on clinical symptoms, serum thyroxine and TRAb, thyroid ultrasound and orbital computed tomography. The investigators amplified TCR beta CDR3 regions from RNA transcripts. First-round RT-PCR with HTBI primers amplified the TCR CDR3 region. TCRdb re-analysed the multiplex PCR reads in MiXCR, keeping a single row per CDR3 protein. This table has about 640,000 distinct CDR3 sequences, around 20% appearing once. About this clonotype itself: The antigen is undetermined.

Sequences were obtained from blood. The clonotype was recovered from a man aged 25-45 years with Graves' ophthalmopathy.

The CDR3 loop is CASSQVVGTGELFF. CDR3 sequence (DNA): TGTGCCAGCAGCCAAGTGGTGGGCACCGGGGAGCTGTTTTTT. The rearrangement joins TRBV3-1 to TRBJ2-2; D unresolved. Germline lookup yields CDR1 LGHDT and CDR2 YNNKEL (reference sequence). The CDR3 runs 14 residues. The V and J ends lost 1 base and 4 bases respectively, with 7 bases between them. Using reference TRBV3-1 and TRBJ2-2 for the parts outside the CDR3, the full variable domain is DTAVSQTPKYLVTQMGNDKSIKCEQNLGHDTMYWYKQDSKKFLKIMFSYNNKELIINETVPNRFSPKSPDKAHLNLHINSLELGDSAVYFCASSQVVGTGELFFGEGSRLTVL.